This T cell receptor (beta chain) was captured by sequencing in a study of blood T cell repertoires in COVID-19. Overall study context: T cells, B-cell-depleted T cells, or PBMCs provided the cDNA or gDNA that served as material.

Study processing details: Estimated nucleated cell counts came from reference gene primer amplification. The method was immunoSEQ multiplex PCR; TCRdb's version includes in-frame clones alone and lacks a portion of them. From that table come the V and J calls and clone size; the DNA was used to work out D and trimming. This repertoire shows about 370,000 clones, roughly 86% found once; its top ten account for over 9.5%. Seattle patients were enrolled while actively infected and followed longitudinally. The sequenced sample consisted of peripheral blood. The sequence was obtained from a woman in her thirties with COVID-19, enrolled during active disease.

CDR3 coding DNA: TGTGCCACCAGTGGGGTCGGGGGTGAAAAACTGTTTTTT. Translation gives CATSGVGGEKLFF. V gene TRBV24-1 combines with J gene TRBJ1-4; possible D gene TRBD1, 5 bases. The CDR3 runs to 13 residues. Germline lookup yields CDR1 KGHDR and CDR2 SFDVKD. Trimming took off 5 bases at V and 7 bases at J, with 10 bases between the two ends.